This TCR beta chain was recovered during a study of cytomegalovirus exposure and HLA in healthy donors. PCR amplification relied on 60 Vbeta primers (plus 13 Jbeta primers). This table comes from immunoSEQ multiplex PCR, and its TCRdb copy is limited to in-frame clones, with some not included. The table includes under 150,000 clones, 78% detected once. On this clone itself: Relative to the germline gene, one junction end is altered; a read error may explain this.

The CDR3 loop spans 15 amino acids. Germline lookup yields CDR1 SEHNR and CDR2 FQNEAQ (reference sequence). This clonotype was sampled from a man in his forties or fifties in good health and CMV-seropositive. The rearrangement links TRBV7-9 to TRBJ2-5; D is ambiguous. Sequencing was performed on PBMCs. CDR3 DNA: TGTTCCAGCAGCTTAGTGGCCTCGTTAAAAGAGACCCAGTACTTC. Amino acids: CSSSLVASLKETQYF.